The clone carrying this T cell receptor beta chain was picked up a small number of times. What it binds is not known. Then a second PCR, running roughly 7 to 11 cycles, was carried out with a sample-barcoded 5' primer and a J-beta primer mix. Each CDR3 protein is one row after TCRdb ran MiXCR on the 5' RACE reads. The sample gives around 650,000 distinct CDR3 sequences, 40% to 45% of which show up once; about 30% is in the top ten. Germline V gene lookup returns CDR1 DFQATT and CDR2 SNEGSKA (reference sequence). The CDR3 runs 15 residues. V lost 6 bases, J lost 3 bases, and 13 bases stayed unmatched. The data stem from a study of blood T cells in healthy people across ages. Study findings and constraints: From one million sequenced T cells, diversity estimates were lower bounds.

The source material was blood. The chain has TRBV20-1 and TRBJ2-7, with 8 bases matching TRBD1. The source of this sequence is a man older than 75 in good health. The CDR3 coding sequence is TGCAGTGCGCCTCGACAGGGGCGGTCGCACTACGAGCAGTACTTC. It specifies CSAPRQGRSHYEQYF.